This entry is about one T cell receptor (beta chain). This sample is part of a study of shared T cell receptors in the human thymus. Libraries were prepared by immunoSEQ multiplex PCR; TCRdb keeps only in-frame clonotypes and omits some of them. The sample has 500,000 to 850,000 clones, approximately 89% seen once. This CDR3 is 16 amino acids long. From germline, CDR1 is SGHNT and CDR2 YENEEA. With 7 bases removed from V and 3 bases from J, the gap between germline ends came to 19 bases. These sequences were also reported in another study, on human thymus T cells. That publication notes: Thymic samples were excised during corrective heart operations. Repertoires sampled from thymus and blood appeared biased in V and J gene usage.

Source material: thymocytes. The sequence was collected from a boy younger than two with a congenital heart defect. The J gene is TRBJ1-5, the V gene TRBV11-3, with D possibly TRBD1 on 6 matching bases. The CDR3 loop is CASILSTGKANQPQHF. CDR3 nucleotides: TGTGCCAGCATCCTAAGTACAGGGAAGGCCAATCAGCCCCAGCATTTT.